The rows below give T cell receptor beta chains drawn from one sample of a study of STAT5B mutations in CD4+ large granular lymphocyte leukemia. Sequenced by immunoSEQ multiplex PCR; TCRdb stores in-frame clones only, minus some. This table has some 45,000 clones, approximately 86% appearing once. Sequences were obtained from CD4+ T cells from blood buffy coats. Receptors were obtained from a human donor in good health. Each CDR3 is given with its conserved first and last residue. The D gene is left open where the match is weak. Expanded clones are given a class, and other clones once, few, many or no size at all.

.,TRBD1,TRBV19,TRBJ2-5,CASSPRTGHGAETQYF,TGTGCCAGTAGTCCCAGGACAGGGCATGGTGCAGAGACCCAGTACTTC
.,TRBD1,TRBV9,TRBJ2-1,CASSPTPGTGLYEQFF,TGTGCCAGCAGCCCCACCCCCGGGACAGGGCTGTATGAGCAGTTCTTC
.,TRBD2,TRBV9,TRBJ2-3,CASSHGTSVRTDTQYF,TGTGCCAGCAGCCATGGGACTAGCGTACGCACAGATACGCAGTATTTT
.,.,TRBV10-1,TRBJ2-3,CASSAGDTDTQYF,TGCGCCAGCAGTGCCGGGGACACAGATACGCAGTATTTT
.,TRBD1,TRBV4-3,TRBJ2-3,CASSPRGHGTDTQYF,TGCGCCAGCAGCCCCAGGGGGCACGGCACAGATACGCAGTATTTT
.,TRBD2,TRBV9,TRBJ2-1,CASSVLSGRASYNEQFF,TGTGCCAGCAGCGTTCTAAGCGGGAGGGCTTCCTACAATGAGCAGTTCTTC
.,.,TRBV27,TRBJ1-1,CASSNPSGNTEAFF,TGTGCCAGCAGCAACCCCTCGGGGAACACTGAAGCTTTCTTT
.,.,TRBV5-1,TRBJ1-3,CASSSGDGNTIYF,TGCGCCAGCAGCTCCGGGGACGGAAACACCATATATTTT
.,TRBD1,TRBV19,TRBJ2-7,CASRPGTVSIEQYF,TGTGCCAGTAGGCCCGGGACAGTCAGCATCGAGCAGTACTTC
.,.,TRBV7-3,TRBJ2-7,CASSRGGSSYEQYF,TGTGCCAGTTCTAGGGGCGGATCATCCTACGAGCAGTACTTC
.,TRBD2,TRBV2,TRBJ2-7,CASSEGLAGGLLFHEQYF,TGTGCCAGCAGTGAAGGGCTAGCGGGAGGTCTTCTGTTCCACGAGCAGTACTTC
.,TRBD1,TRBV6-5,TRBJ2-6,CASSRQGAGANVLTF,TGTGCCAGCAGCAGACAGGGGGCTGGGGCCAACGTCCTGACTTTC
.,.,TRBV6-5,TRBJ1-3,CASSLRGRDANTIYF,TGTGCCAGCAGTTTAAGGGGCAGGGACGCAAACACCATATATTTT
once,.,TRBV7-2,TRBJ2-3,CASSLAPSSTDTQYF,TGTGCCAGCAGCTTAGCCCCTAGCAGCACAGATACGCAGTATTTT
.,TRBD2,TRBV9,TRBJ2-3,CASSVGLAGGRWRTDTQYF,TGTGCCAGCAGCGTAGGACTAGCGGGAGGGCGGTGGCGGACAGATACGCAGTATTTT
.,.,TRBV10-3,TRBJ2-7,CAIAGASVGYEQYF,TGTGCCATCGCGGGCGCAAGCGTCGGGTACGAGCAGTACTTC
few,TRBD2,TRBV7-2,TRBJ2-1,CASSLGLADNEQFF,TGTGCCAGCAGCTTAGGACTAGCGGACAATGAGCAGTTCTTC
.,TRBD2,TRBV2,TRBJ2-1,CASFLAGSSYNEQFF,TGTGCCAGCTTTCTAGCGGGCAGCTCCTACAATGAGCAGTTCTTC
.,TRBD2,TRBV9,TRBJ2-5,CASSVGLAYQETQYF,TGTGCCAGCAGCGTAGGACTAGCGTACCAAGAGACCCAGTACTTC
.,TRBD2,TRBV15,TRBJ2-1,CATSRDLSGIYNEQFF,TGTGCCACCAGCAGAGATCTAAGCGGGATCTACAATGAGCAGTTCTTC
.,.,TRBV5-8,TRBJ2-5,CASSLGLVDQETQYF,TGTGCCAGCAGCTTGGGACTAGTCGACCAAGAGACCCAGTACTTC
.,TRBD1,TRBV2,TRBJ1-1,CASTKRGGADTEAFF,TGTGCCAGCACCAAAAGAGGGGGCGCGGACACTGAAGCTTTCTTT
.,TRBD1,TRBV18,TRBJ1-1,CASSPKDRANTEAFF,TGTGCCAGCTCACCCAAGGACAGGGCGAACACTGAAGCTTTCTTT
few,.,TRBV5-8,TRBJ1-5,CASSEYRDTSNQPQHF,TGTGCCAGCAGCGAATACCGGGACACCAGCAATCAGCCCCAGCATTTT
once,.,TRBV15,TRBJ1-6,CATSRDMGSYSPLHF,TGTGCCACCAGCAGAGATATGGGGTCATACTCACCCCTCCACTTT
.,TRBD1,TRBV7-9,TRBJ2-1,CASSQSGTGHNEQFF,TGTGCCAGCAGCCAATCTGGGACAGGCCACAATGAGCAGTTCTTC
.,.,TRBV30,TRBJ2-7,CAWSPGNSYEQYF,TGTGCCTGGAGTCCGGGGAACTCCTACGAGCAGTACTTC
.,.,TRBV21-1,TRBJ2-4,CASSKAPQGRDIQYF,TGTGCCAGCAGCAAAGCGCCCCAGGGGAGGGACATTCAGTACTTC
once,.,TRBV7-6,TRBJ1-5,CASSLSANQPQHF,TGTGCCAGCAGCTTATCCGCCAATCAGCCCCAGCATTTT
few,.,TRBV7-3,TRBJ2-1,CASSLRPPRQYNEQFF,TGTGCCAGCAGCTTAAGACCCCCCCGGCAGTACAATGAGCAGTTCTTC
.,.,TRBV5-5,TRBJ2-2,CASSLLETGELFF,TGTGCCAGCAGCTTGCTCGAGACCGGGGAGCTGTTTTTT
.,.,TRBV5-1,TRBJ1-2,CASSLEGQLINYGYTF,TGCGCCAGCAGCTTGGAAGGACAGCTCATTAACTATGGCTACACCTTC
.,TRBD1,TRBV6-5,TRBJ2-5,CASSPGTGQETQYF,TGTGCCAGCAGTCCCGGGACAGGACAAGAGACCCAGTACTTC
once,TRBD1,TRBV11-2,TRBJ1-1,CASSFGTGGNTEAFF,TGTGCCAGCAGCTTCGGGACAGGCGGGAACACTGAAGCTTTCTTT
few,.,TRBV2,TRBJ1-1,CASTWMNTEAFF,TGTGCCAGCACCTGGATGAACACTGAAGCTTTCTTT
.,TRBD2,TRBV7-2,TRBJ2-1,CASSFLAGGPEQFF,TGTGCCAGCAGCTTCCTAGCGGGAGGTCCTGAGCAGTTCTTC
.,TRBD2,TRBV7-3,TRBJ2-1,CASSTLGLAGGNEQFF,TGTGCCAGCAGCACCCTTGGACTAGCGGGAGGTAATGAGCAGTTCTTC
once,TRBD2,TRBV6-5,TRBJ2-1,CASSYSSGGYNEQFF,TGTGCCAGCAGTTACTCTAGCGGGGGCTACAATGAGCAGTTCTTC
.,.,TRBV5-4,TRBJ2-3,CASSLQPADTQYF,TGTGCCAGCAGCTTGCAGCCTGCAGATACGCAGTATTTT
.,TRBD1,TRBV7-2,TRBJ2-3,CASTSPGTGADTQYF,TGTGCCAGCACCTCCCCGGGGACAGGGGCAGATACGCAGTATTTT
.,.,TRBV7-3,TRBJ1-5,CASSLTLGQPQHF,TGTGCCAGCAGCTTAACGCTCGGTCAGCCCCAGCATTTT
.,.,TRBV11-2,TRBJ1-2,CASRTTGGPGYTF,TGTGCCAGCAGAACTACGGGGGGTCCTGGCTACACCTTC